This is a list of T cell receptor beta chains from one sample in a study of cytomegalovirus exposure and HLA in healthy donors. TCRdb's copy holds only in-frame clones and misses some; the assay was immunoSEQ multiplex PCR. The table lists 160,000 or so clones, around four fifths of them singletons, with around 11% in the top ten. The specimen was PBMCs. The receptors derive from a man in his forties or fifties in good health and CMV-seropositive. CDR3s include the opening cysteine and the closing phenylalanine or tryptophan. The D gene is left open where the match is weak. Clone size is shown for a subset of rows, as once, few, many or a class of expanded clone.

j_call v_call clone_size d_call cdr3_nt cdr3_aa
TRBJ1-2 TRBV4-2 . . TGTGCCAGCAGCGACCTTGTGGGCAACAATGGCTACACCTTC CASSDLVGNNGYTF
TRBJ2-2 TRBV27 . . TGTGCCAGCAGTTCCCCGGGGGTGCCCGGGGAGCTGTTTTTT CASSSPGVPGELFF
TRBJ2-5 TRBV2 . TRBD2 TGTGCCAGCAGTGGGTATAGCGGGTTCCAAGAGACCCAGTACTTC CASSGYSGFQETQYF
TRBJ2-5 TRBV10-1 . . TGCGCCAGCAGGCAGGGTTCAGGAGAGACCCAGTACTTC CASRQGSGETQYF
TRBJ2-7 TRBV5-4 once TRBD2 TGTGCCAGCAGCCGGGGGCTAGCGGGGGCCACCTACGAGCAGTACTTC CASSRGLAGATYEQYF
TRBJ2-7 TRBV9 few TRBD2 TGTGCCAGCAGCGTAGCTGGCTTAGCGGGGTCCGGCGAGCAGTACTTC CASSVAGLAGSGEQYF
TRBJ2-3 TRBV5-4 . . TGTGCCAGCAGCTTGGGCCTAGCGTCAGATACGCAGTATTTT CASSLGLASDTQYF
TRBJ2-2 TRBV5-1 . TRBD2 TGCGCCAGCAGCTTGGGGACTAGCGGGGATGCCGGGGAGCTGTTTTTT CASSLGTSGDAGELFF
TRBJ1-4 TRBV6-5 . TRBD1 TGTGCCAGCAGTAGAACAGGGGAAACAAATGAAAAACTGTTTTTT CASSRTGETNEKLFF
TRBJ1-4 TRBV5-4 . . TGTGCCAGCAGTTTTCAGGGAGGGGAAAAACTGTTTTTT CASSFQGGEKLFF
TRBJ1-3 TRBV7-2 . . TGTGCCAGCAGCTTATTCTCCCTGGGGGCAGGAAACACCATATATTTT CASSLFSLGAGNTIYF
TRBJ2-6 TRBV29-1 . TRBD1 TGCAGCGTTGTGGGCAGGGGGCCAAGTCAGTCTGGGGCCAACGGCCTGACTTTC CSVVGRGPSQSGANGLTF